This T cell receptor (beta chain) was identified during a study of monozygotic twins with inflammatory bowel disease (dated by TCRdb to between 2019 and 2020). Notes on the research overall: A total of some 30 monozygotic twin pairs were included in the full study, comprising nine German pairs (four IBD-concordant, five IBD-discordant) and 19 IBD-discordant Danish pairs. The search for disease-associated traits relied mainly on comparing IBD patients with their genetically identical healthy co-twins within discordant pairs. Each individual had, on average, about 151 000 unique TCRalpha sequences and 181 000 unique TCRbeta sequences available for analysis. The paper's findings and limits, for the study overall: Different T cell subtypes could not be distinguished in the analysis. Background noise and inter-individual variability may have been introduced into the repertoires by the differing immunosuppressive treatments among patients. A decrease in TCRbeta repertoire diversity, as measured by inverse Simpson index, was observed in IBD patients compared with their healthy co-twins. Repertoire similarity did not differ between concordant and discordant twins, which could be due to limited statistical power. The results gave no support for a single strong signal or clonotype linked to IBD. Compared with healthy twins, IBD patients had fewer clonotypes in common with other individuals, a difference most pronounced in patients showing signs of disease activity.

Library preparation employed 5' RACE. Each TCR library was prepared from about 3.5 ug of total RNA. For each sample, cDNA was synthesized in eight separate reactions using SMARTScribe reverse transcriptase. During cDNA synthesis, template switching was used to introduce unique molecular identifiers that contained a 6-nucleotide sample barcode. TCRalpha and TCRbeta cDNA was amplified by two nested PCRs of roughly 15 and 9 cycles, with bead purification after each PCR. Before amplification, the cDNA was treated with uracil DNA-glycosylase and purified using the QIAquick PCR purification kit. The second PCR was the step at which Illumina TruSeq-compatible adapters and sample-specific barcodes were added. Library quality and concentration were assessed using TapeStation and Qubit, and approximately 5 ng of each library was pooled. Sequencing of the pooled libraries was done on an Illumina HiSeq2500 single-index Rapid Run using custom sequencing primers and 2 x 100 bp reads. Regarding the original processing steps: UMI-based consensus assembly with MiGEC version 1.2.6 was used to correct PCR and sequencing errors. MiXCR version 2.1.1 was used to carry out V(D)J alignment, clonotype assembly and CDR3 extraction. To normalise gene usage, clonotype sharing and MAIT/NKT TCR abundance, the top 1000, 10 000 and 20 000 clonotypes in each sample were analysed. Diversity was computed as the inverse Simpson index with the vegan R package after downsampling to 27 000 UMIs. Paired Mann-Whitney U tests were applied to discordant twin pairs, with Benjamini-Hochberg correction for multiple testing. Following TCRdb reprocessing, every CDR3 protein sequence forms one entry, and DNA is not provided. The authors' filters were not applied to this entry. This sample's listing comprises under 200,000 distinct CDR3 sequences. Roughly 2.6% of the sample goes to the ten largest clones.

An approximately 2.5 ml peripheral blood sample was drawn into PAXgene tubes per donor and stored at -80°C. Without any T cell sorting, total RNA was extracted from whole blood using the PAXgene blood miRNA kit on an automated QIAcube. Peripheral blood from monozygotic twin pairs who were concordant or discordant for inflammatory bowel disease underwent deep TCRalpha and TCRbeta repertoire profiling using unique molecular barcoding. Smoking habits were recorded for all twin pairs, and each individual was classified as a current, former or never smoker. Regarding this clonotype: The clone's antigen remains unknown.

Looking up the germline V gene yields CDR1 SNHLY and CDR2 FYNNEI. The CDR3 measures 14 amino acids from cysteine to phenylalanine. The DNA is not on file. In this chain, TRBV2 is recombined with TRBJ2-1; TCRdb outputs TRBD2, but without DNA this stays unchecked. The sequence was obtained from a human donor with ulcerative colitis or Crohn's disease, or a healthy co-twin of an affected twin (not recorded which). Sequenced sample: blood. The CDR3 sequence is CASSTAWRGNEQFF.